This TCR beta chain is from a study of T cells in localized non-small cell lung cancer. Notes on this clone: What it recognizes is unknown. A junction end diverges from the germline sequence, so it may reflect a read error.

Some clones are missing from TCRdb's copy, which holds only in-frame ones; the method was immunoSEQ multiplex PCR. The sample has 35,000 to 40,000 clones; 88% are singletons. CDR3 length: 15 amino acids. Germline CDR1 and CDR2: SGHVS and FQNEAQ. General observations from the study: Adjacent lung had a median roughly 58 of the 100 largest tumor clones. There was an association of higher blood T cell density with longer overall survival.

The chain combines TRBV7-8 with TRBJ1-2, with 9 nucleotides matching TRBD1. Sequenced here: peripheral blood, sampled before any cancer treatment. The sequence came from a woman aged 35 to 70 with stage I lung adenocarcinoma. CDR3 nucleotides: TGTGCCAGCAGCTTTCCCGGGACAGGGAACTCTGGCTACACCTTC. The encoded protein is CASSFPGTGNSGYTF.